Listed below are T cell receptor beta chains from one sample, sequenced in a study of cytotoxic CD8 clonotypes in ibrutinib-treated CLL. Generated by immunoSEQ multiplex PCR, the TCRdb table keeps only in-frame clones and is missing some. The sample includes 140,000 to 150,000 clones, about 80% of them seen just once. The sample here was PBMCs, taken after 24 months of ibrutinib treatment. Source of these receptors: a human donor with chronic lymphocytic leukemia. Each CDR3 is given with its conserved first and last residue. The order of the fields is J gene, clone size, V gene, D gene, CDR3 protein, CDR3 DNA. A D gene is named only where the DNA matches it firmly. Not all rows give a size; the values are once, few, many and, for expanded clones, a class.

TRBJ1-2 | - | TRBV28 | TRBD1 | CASSPRTGRGYGYTF | TGTGCCAGCAGTCCACGGACAGGGAGGGGGTATGGCTACACCTTC
TRBJ2-2 | - | TRBV6-5 | TRBD2 | CASRIAGGTGELFF | TGTGCCAGCCGAATAGCGGGGGGCACCGGGGAGCTGTTTTTT
TRBJ2-3 | once | TRBV9 | - | CASSVNLGGLAATDTQYF | TGTGCCAGCAGCGTAAATTTGGGGGGGCTAGCGGCGACAGATACGCAGTATTTT
TRBJ1-3 | - | TRBV4-2 | TRBD1 | CASSQDSTGASGNTIYF | TGTGCCAGCAGCCAAGACTCCACAGGGGCCTCTGGAAACACCATATATTTT
TRBJ2-2 | - | TRBV7-3 | - | CASSFSANTGELFF | TGTGCCAGCAGCTTTTCCGCGAACACCGGGGAGCTGTTTTTT
TRBJ2-3 | - | TRBV5-1 | - | CASSLVADTQYF | TGCGCCAGCAGCTTGGTGGCAGATACGCAGTATTTT
TRBJ1-3 | - | TRBV5-1 | - | CASSAGGNSGNTIYF | TGCGCCAGCAGCGCGGGGGGGAACTCTGGAAACACCATATATTTT
TRBJ1-4 | - | TRBV5-8 | TRBD1 | CASSSGQGRGEKLFF | TGTGCCAGCAGCTCGGGACAGGGTAGAGGTGAAAAACTGTTTTTT
TRBJ1-1 | - | TRBV4-3 | - | CASSQTPLTEAFF | TGCGCCAGCAGCCAGACACCCCTCACTGAAGCTTTCTTT
TRBJ1-5 | - | TRBV9 | - | CASSADPLGQPQHF | TGTGCCAGCAGCGCCGACCCTTTGGGTCAGCCCCAGCATTTT
TRBJ2-1 | many | TRBV7-9 | - | CASTHGHQDDNEQFF | TGTGCCAGCACTCACGGACACCAAGACGACAATGAGCAGTTCTTC
TRBJ1-1 | few | TRBV19 | - | CATKTQPGTTNTEAFF | TGTGCCACCAAAACCCAACCCGGGACCACGAACACTGAAGCTTTCTTT
TRBJ1-2 | few | TRBV4-3 | - | CASSQLGSGYGYTF | TGCGCCAGCAGCCAACTGGGGAGTGGCTATGGCTACACCTTC
TRBJ2-7 | - | TRBV7-9 | - | CASRQGHEQYF | TGTGCCAGTCGTCAGGGCCACGAGCAGTACTTC